This is a list of T cell receptor beta chains from one sample in a study of early T cells in non-severe SARS-CoV-2 infection. Using its own MiXCR run on the 5' RACE reads, TCRdb lists one record per CDR3 protein. The data contain over 30,000 distinct CDR3 sequences, approximately 7.2% of them singletons. The sequenced sample was whole blood, obtained at baseline. These receptor sequences come from an adult who was a healthcare worker with PCR-confirmed SARS-CoV-2 infection or an uninfected control (not recorded which). Each CDR3 is given with its conserved first and last residue. The D gene is left open where the match is weak. Not all rows give a size; the values are once, few, many and, for expanded clones, a class.

TRBJ2-5,few,TRBV7-2,NA,CASNRAGSQETQYF,TGTGCCAGCAACCGTGCGGGATCTCAAGAGACCCAGTACTTC
TRBJ2-7,many,TRBV7-6,NA,CASSKGGSYEQYF,TGTGCCAGCAGCAAGGGGGGGTCCTACGAGCAGTACTTC
TRBJ2-5,few,TRBV29-1,NA,CSAFRGLGETQYF,TGCAGCGCCTTCCGAGGGCTCGGGGAGACCCAGTACTTC
TRBJ2-1,NA,TRBV11-2,NA,CASSLFGGYNEQFF,TGTGCCAGCAGCCTTTTTGGGGGTTACAATGAGCAGTTCTTC
TRBJ1-4,many,TRBV20-1,NA,CSAASGVGEKLFF,TGCAGTGCAGCGTCAGGGGTCGGGGAAAAACTGTTTTTT
TRBJ1-1,many,TRBV27,NA,CASSFGVTNTEAFF,TGTGCCAGCAGTTTTGGAGTAACGAACACTGAAGCTTTCTTT
TRBJ2-1,few,TRBV11-2,TRBD1,CASSQDRLVGQFF,TGTGCCAGCAGCCAGGACAGGCTTGTAGGGCAGTTCTTC
TRBJ2-7,many,TRBV20-1,TRBD1,CSARGFPGQGYEQYF,TGCAGTGCCAGAGGCTTCCCGGGACAGGGTTACGAGCAGTACTTC
TRBJ2-7,medium-sized,TRBV6-6,TRBD1,CASSYDRGHEQYF,TGTGCCAGCAGCTACGACAGGGGGCACGAGCAGTACTTC
TRBJ1-3,few,TRBV13,TRBD1,CASSLRTGGFSGNTIYF,TGTGCCAGCAGCCTCAGGACAGGGGGCTTCTCTGGAAACACCATATATTTT
TRBJ2-3,many,TRBV28,NA,CASSWPRTDTQYF,TGTGCCAGCAGTTGGCCCAGGACAGATACGCAGTATTTT
TRBJ2-2,once,TRBV9,TRBD1,CASSVGVRGLATGELFF,TGTGCCAGCAGCGTAGGAGTCAGGGGGCTGGCCACCGGGGAGCTGTTTTTT
TRBJ1-2,NA,TRBV20-1,TRBD1,CSARDSYNYGYTF,TGCAGTGCCAGGGACAGTTATAACTATGGCTACACCTTC
TRBJ2-1,many,TRBV10-2,NA,CASSLALADSGEQFF,TGCGCCAGCAGTCTCGCTCTAGCCGATTCGGGTGAGCAGTTCTTC
TRBJ2-3,few,TRBV7-3,NA,CASSPGRESTDTQYF,TGTGCCAGCAGCCCAGGCCGGGAGAGCACAGATACGCAGTATTTT
TRBJ1-2,few,TRBV5-4,NA,CASSLVGRGGYYGYTF,TGTGCCAGCAGCTTGGTGGGGCGTGGGGGCTACTATGGCTACACCTTC
TRBJ2-2,NA,TRBV6-1,NA,CASSRQDYTGELFF,TGTGCCAGCAGTAGACAGGATTACACCGGGGAGCTGTTTTTT
TRBJ2-1,NA,TRBV11-2,NA,CASSFSNYNEQFF,TGTGCCAGCAGCTTTTCTAACTACAATGAGCAGTTCTTC
TRBJ1-6,NA,TRBV6-6,NA,CASTGVYNSPLHF,TGTGCCAGCACAGGGGTCTATAATTCACCCCTCCACTTT
TRBJ2-7,few,TRBV12-3/TRBV12-4,NA,CASSFPTSYEQYF,TGTGCCAGCAGTTTCCCGACCTCCTACGAGCAGTACTTC
TRBJ2-2,NA,TRBV5-4,NA,CASSLRGARELFF,TGTGCCAGCAGCTTGCGAGGGGCCCGGGAGCTGTTTTTT
TRBJ1-1,many,TRBV7-9,NA,CASRSGRTNTEAFF,TGTGCCAGCAGATCGGGGAGGACGAACACTGAAGCTTTCTTT
TRBJ2-5,many,TRBV11-2,NA,CASSGGETQYF,TGTGCCAGCAGCGGTGGAGAGACCCAGTACTTC
TRBJ2-1,NA,TRBV29-1,TRBD1,CSVAWTGVYNEQFF,TGCAGCGTTGCTTGGACAGGGGTCTACAATGAGCAGTTCTTC
TRBJ1-1,NA,TRBV18,NA,CASSDSGINTEAFF,TGTGCCAGCTCCGATTCAGGGATCAACACTGAAGCTTTCTTT
TRBJ2-7,many,TRBV11-2,TRBD1,CASGFPGQDYEQYF,TGTGCCAGCGGGTTCCCGGGACAGGACTACGAGCAGTACTTC
TRBJ2-7,NA,TRBV20-1,NA,CSAEPDRNSYEQYF,TGCAGTGCAGAGCCCGACAGGAATTCCTACGAGCAGTACTTC
TRBJ2-2,many,TRBV20-1,TRBD2,CSATPAGASNTGELFF,TGCAGTGCTACCCCAGCGGGGGCCTCGAACACCGGGGAGCTGTTTTTT
TRBJ1-1,few,TRBV12-3/TRBV12-4,NA,CASSLAGRHTEAFF,TGTGCCAGCAGTTTAGCAGGGAGGCACACTGAAGCTTTCTTT
TRBJ1-2,NA,TRBV6-6,TRBD1,CASRNTRDRVSYGYTF,TGTGCCAGCAGAAACACCCGGGACAGGGTTTCCTATGGCTACACCTTC
TRBJ2-3,NA,TRBV7-6,NA,CASSFRRGTDTQYF,TGTGCCAGCAGCTTCCGGCGGGGAACAGATACGCAGTATTTT
TRBJ2-7,few,TRBV4-1,NA,CASSQDQYGVYGEQYF,TGCGCCAGCAGCCAAGATCAGTACGGGGTTTATGGCGAGCAGTACTTC
TRBJ1-1,NA,TRBV14,NA,CASSQAGYSNTEAFF,TGTGCCAGCAGCCAAGCAGGCTATTCGAACACTGAAGCTTTCTTT
TRBJ2-2,NA,TRBV28,NA,CASSLRTGELFF,TGTGCCAGCAGTTTACGCACCGGGGAGCTGTTTTTT
TRBJ2-3,few,TRBV20-1,TRBD2,CSAGKGLADTDTQYF,TGCAGTGCTGGCAAAGGACTAGCGGACACAGATACGCAGTATTTT
TRBJ1-5,many,TRBV21-1,NA,CASSNGTGEDSNQPQHF,TGTGCCAGCAGCAATGGGACAGGGGAGGATAGCAATCAGCCCCAGCATTTT
TRBJ2-7,NA,TRBV7-9,TRBD2,CVSSLVPSGGEQYF,TGTGTCAGCAGCTTAGTCCCTAGCGGGGGCGAGCAGTACTTC
TRBJ2-5,many,TRBV11-2,TRBD1,CASSLTGEETQYF,TGTGCCAGCAGCTTGACAGGGGAAGAGACCCAGTACTTC
TRBJ1-1,NA,TRBV10-3,TRBD1,CAISESGDRRNLEAFF,TGTGCCATCAGTGAGTCGGGGGACAGACGAAACCTTGAAGCTTTCTTT
TRBJ1-6,NA,TRBV6-2/TRBV6-3,NA,CASSYDRGSPLHF,TGTGCCAGCAGTTACGACCGGGGTTCACCCCTCCACTTT
TRBJ1-2,NA,TRBV11-2,NA,CASSLPGLGYTF,TGTGCCAGCAGCTTGCCAGGTCTGGGCTACACCTTC
TRBJ2-1,NA,TRBV7-6,TRBD2,CASSLGRLAGGRNEQFF,TGTGCCAGCAGCTTGGGGAGACTAGCGGGGGGGCGAAATGAGCAGTTCTTC
TRBJ1-1,many,TRBV6-5,NA,CASSNAPGTSTEAFF,TGTGCCAGCAGCAACGCGCCGGGGACGAGCACTGAAGCTTTCTTT
TRBJ2-5,few,TRBV7-6,NA,CASSPRLQETQYF,TGTGCCAGCAGCCCGCGACTGCAAGAGACCCAGTACTTC
TRBJ2-6,NA,TRBV7-8,NA,CASSFYGTPSSGANVLTF,TGTGCCAGCAGCTTCTACGGGACACCGTCATCTGGGGCCAACGTCCTGACTTTC
TRBJ1-5,many,TRBV5-1,NA,CASSPGGASNQPQHF,TGCGCCAGCAGCCCTGGCGGGGCTAGCAATCAGCCCCAGCATTTT
TRBJ1-1,many,TRBV27,NA,CASSLSGRFEAFF,TGTGCCAGCAGTTTATCGGGGCGGTTTGAAGCTTTCTTT
TRBJ2-3,few,TRBV25-1,TRBD1,CASSVLGQLTDTQYF,TGTGCCAGCAGTGTTCTGGGACAGCTCACAGATACGCAGTATTTT
TRBJ2-7,NA,TRBV5-4,NA,CASSRPGGVHEQYF,TGTGCCAGCAGCCGACCGGGGGGCGTCCACGAGCAGTACTTC
TRBJ1-6,few,TRBV7-9,NA,CASRYRNERNSPLHF,TGTGCCAGCAGATACAGGAACGAACGAAATTCACCCCTCCACTTT
TRBJ2-4,many,TRBV7-9,NA,CASSLVEDIQYF,TGTGCCAGCAGCTTAGTGGAGGACATTCAGTACTTC
TRBJ2-7,few,TRBV30,NA,CAWSVSSEYEQYF,TGTGCCTGGAGTGTATCGTCGGAATACGAGCAGTACTTC
TRBJ2-2,few,TRBV11-2,NA,CASSFVEVGGELFF,TGTGCCAGCAGCTTTGTCGAAGTAGGCGGGGAGCTGTTTTTT
TRBJ2-3,many,TRBV5-4,NA,CASSSERVLSQYF,TGTGCCAGCAGCTCGGAGAGGGTGCTTTCGCAGTATTTT